This T cell receptor (beta chain) was identified in a study of breast tumors, draining lymph nodes, adjacent tissues. Overall study results and limits: The lymph node origin of tumor T cells was framed as consistent with a hypothesis, not demonstrated. Luminal-like breast cancer showed significantly greater tumor-nontumor repertoire similarity than basal-like breast cancer did. Findings are consistent with lymph node origin and intratumoral expansion of most tumor T cells.

Losses at the gene ends were 4 bases for V and 4 bases for J; bases not matched to a gene: 4. The CDR3 is 14 amino acids. CDR1 LNHDA and CDR2 SQIVND come from the germline V gene (reference sequence). This clonotype was seen many times. Antigen unknown. TCRdb ran MiXCR on the multiplex PCR reads and lists one entry per CDR3 protein. Among roughly 21,000 distinct CDR3 sequences listed, approximately 48% were seen once. The source of this sequence is a female donor with breast cancer. Some clones in this sample may be carry-over from other donors' samples. The chain couples TRBV19 to TRBJ1-3; 7 bases are a match to TRBD1. What was sequenced was breast tumor tissue. The CDR3 spells CASSRPGQGNTIYF. The CDR3 DNA is TGTGCCAGTAGTAGACCGGGACAGGGAAACACCATATATTTT.